This entry lists 14 T cell receptor beta chains sequenced from one sample in a study of chemoradiotherapy in HPV16-positive cancers. The table came from immunoSEQ multiplex PCR; TCRdb's copy has only in-frame clones and leaves some out. The sample holds nearly 35,000 clones, 92% seen once. Sequencing was performed on blood, taken from a patient who underwent chemoradiotherapy. These receptors came from a human donor with HPV-associated anogenital cancer.

The J gene is TRBJ2-7, the V gene TRBV6-6, with D perhaps matching TRBD1 (6 bases). V dropped 4 bases and J dropped 7 bases, with 17 bases sitting between them. The CDR3 loop spans 14 amino acids. CDR1 and CDR2 (germline): MNHNY, SVGAGI (reference sequence). The CDR3 sequence is CASSSPTGGREQYF. CDR3 nucleotide sequence: TGTGCCAGCAGTTCCCCGACAGGCGGACGGGAGCAGTACTTC.

The chain carries TRBV11-3 and TRBJ2-2, with D possibly being TRBD1 (7 bases). The germline gives CDR1 SGHNT, CDR2 YENEEA. V dropped 8 bases and J dropped 6 bases, with 19 bases sitting between them. This CDR3 comprises 15 residues. CDR3 in amino acids: CASHPGGIRAGELFF. The CDR3 DNA follows: TGTGCCAGCCATCCAGGGGGGATTCGAGCCGGGGAGCTGTTTTTT.

The V call is TRBV7-6, the J call TRBJ2-5, with a tentative D call TRBD1 (5 bases). Between the trimmed V and J ends, which lost 1 base and 0 bases, there was a span of 12 bases. CDR3 length: 16 amino acids. Germline values: CDR1 SGHVS, CDR2 FNYEAQ. DNA of the CDR3: TGTGCCAGCAGCTTAGAGGCAGGGCTTTACCAAGAGACCCAGTACTTC. This encodes CASSLEAGLYQETQYF.

The chain couples TRBV27 to TRBJ2-3; unclear D gene. V was trimmed by 2 bases and J by 6 bases, leaving 12 bases between them. CDR3 length: 14 amino acids. Looked up from germline, CDR1 is MNHEY and CDR2 is SMNVEV (reference sequence). The CDR3 DNA reads as TGTGCCAGCAGTTTACGTAGGGTTTTGGATACGCAGTATTTT. Translation: CASSLRRVLDTQYF.

The DNA of the CDR3 is TGCGCCAGCAGCCAGAATCCTAGCGGATCCTACGAGCAGTACTTC. It is translated as CASSQNPSGSYEQYF. The gene calls are TRBV4-1 and TRBJ2-7; 7 bases match TRBD2. V dropped 3 bases and J dropped 1; count of bases not matched to a gene: 6. The CDR3 is made up of 15 amino acids. CDR1 MGHRA and CDR2 YSYEKL come from the germline V gene.

The rearrangement joins TRBV27 to TRBJ2-1; 7 bases map to TRBD1. CDR3 length: 15 residues. CDR1 and CDR2 from the germline V gene are MNHEY and SMNVEV (reference sequence). The J segment lost 3 bases and the V segment lost 7 bases, leaving 9 bases of the junction unmatched. The CDR3 region is CASTGGQVGYNEQFF. CDR3 nucleotide sequence: TGTGCCAGCACGGGTGGACAGGTGGGCTACAATGAGCAGTTCTTC.

The chain links TRBV18 to TRBJ2-5, with TRBD1 matching over 9 bases. Per germline, CDR1 KGHSH and CDR2 LQKENI. J lost 4 bases, V lost 1 base, and 1 base had no gene match. There are 14 residues in the CDR3. The CDR3 sequence: CASSPQTGGETQYF. The CDR3 DNA reads TGTGCCAGCTCACCACAGACAGGGGGAGAGACCCAGTACTTC.

This sequence joins TRBV6-8 and TRBJ2-7; the match to TRBD1 covers 9 bases. V was clipped by 0 bases and J by 0 bases; unmatched bases: 21. The V gene's germline CDR1 is MNHGY and CDR2 SAAAGT. CDR3 length equals 22 residues. The CDR3 is CASSYSHPEGQGNPNTSYEQYF. CDR3 in DNA: TGTGCCAGCAGTTACTCGCACCCCGAGGGACAGGGTAACCCAAATACCTCCTACGAGCAGTACTTC.

V is TRBV27 and J is TRBJ1-1; TRBD1 agrees at 7 bases. The CDR3 is 12 amino acids. V shed 8 bases and J 11 bases; nucleotides not matched to a gene: 11. Germline values: CDR1 MNHEY, CDR2 SMNVEV (reference sequence). The CDR3: CASFRRGRDAFF. The CDR3 DNA is TGTGCCAGCTTCCGGAGGGGGCGCGACGCTTTCTTT.

This clone was seen a handful of times. The V and J genes are TRBV5-5 and TRBJ2-1, with a tentative D call TRBD1 (6 bases). The CDR3 runs to 13 residues. V was clipped by 0 bases and J by 13 bases, with 14 bases between them. Germline values: CDR1 SGHKS, CDR2 YYEKEE (reference sequence). The CDR3 nucleotides are TGTGCCAGCAGCTTGGCGAGGGCAGGGGATCAGTTCTTC. Protein: CASSLARAGDQFF.

The chain employs TRBV7-7 and TRBJ2-1; D ambiguous. Germline V lookup: CDR1 SSHAT, CDR2 FNYEAQ (reference sequence). The CDR3 covers 15 residues. The V gene lost 2 bases and the J gene lost 7 bases, with 15 bases spanning the gap. The CDR3 sequence is CASSLSTLAENEQFF. The CDR3 DNA reads as TGTGCCAGCAGCTTATCGACCCTGGCGGAGAATGAGCAGTTCTTC. Full variable domain (outside the CDR3, taken from reference TRBV7-7 and TRBJ2-1): GAGVSQSPRYKVTKRGQDVTLRCDPISSHATLYWYQQALGQGPEFLTYFNYEAQPDKSGLPSDRFSAERPEGSISTLTIQRTEQRDSAMYRCASSLSTLAENEQFFGPGTRLTVL.

This clone was seen only once. The rearrangement uses TRBV5-1 and TRBJ1-5, with a tentative D call TRBD1 (5 bases). This CDR3 is built from 16 residues. Looked up from germline, CDR1 is SGHRS and CDR2 is YFSETQ. V was clipped by 4 bases and J by 4 bases, with 18 bases between them. The CDR3 protein is CASSGGPIDNNQPQHF. The CDR3 nucleotides are TGCGCCAGCAGCGGGGGACCGATTGATAATAATCAGCCCCAGCATTTT.

The chain employs TRBV21-1 and TRBJ2-1; TRBD1, the table's D call, was not compared with the DNA. TRBV21-1 is tagged as a pseudogene. The CDR3 length is 18 residues. Written as DNA, the CDR3 is TGTGCCAGCAGCAAAGGGGGCCCCCCGGGCGATGTTTACAATGAGCAGTTCTTC. Protein product: CASSKGGPPGDVYNEQFF.

This sequence joins TRBV5-5 and TRBJ1-5, with 7 bases that match TRBD1. The CDR3 totals 14 residues. Trimming took 3 bases from V and 2 from J; bases not matched to a gene: 2. CDR1 and CDR2 from the germline V gene are SGHKS and YYEKEE (reference sequence). The CDR3 here is CASSSGTGNQPQHF. The CDR3 DNA reads TGTGCCAGCAGCTCCGGGACAGGCAATCAGCCCCAGCATTTT.